The entry below gives a single TCR beta chain sequence along with its context. The clone's antigen remains unknown. Base-call qualities are not available, and no considerably larger clone is one nucleotide away. The time point label, as the study defines it: cells obtained before transplantation from donor or recipient. CD3+CD4+ and CD3+CD8+ populations were FACS-sorted from unstimulated pre-transplant donor and recipient cells taken from spleen or lymph nodes. Between the V and J ends, shortened by 0 bases and 0 bases respectively, the junction contains 13 bases. From a lookup of the germline V gene, CDR1 and CDR2 are SGHTS and YDEGEE. From the cysteine through the phenylalanine, the CDR3 covers 17 amino acids. CDR3 DNA only is kept here, 51 bases in frame from base 1. The sample originates from a study of graft-versus-host responses after intestinal transplantation (dated by TCRdb to about 2021). Regarding the study in general: Recipients received multivisceral, liver-intestinal, or isolated intestinal transplants. All recipients received anti-thymocyte globulin induction followed by maintenance tacrolimus and steroids for about three years. Bulk TCR-beta CDR3 sequencing was used to track graft-versus-host and host-versus-graft alloreactive T cell clones in the graft, circulation and bone marrow after intestinal transplantation. To identify alloreactive clones, pre-transplant mixed lymphocyte reaction products were sequenced and then compared with unstimulated pre-transplant donor and recipient T cells. A cohort of under 30 intestinal transplant recipients, including one retransplant, was enrolled, and 3 patients lacking pretransplant specimens were excluded. A peak of at least 4% donor T cells among recipient peripheral blood mononuclear cells was the definition used for donor T cell macrochimerism. Samples from a few later patients were sequenced in-house on an Illumina MiSeq with MiXCR processing rather than by the commercial service.

What the study reported, not specific to this receptor: GvH clones turned up in recipient bone marrow, with some appearing earlier in ileal mucosa or blood, a pattern consistent with an intestinal mucosal origin. Early after transplant, peak levels of circulating GvH clones were associated with declines in HvG clones. In patients with donor T cell macrochimerism, the allografts had high GvH to HvG T cell clonal ratios. The relatively low number and heterogeneity of intestinal transplant patients limited the conclusions.

The protocol used for the library was the immunoSEQ multiplex PCR assay. For most patients, genomic DNA was isolated with the Qiagen DNeasy Blood and Tissue Kit and sent frozen to Adaptive Biotechnologies for TCR sequencing. High-throughput TCR-beta CDR3 sequencing of genomic DNA from most patients was performed by Adaptive Biotechnologies. The paper's processing steps were these. TCR sequencing data for around 19 patients were retrieved from Adaptive's ImmunoSEQ software; three other patients were processed with MiXCR and VDJtools. To correct CD4 versus CD8 sorting errors, any sequence found in both subsets at a frequency ratio below 5:1 was removed. Because the origin of CDR3 nucleotide sequences shared between donor and recipient could not be assigned, those sequences were removed. To count as alloreactive, a clone needed at least 2-fold expansion over unstimulated cells and a minimum CFSE-low frequency of 0.002% (template counts) or 0.001% (read counts). A clone was considered mappable if detected in the sequenced pre-transplant spleen, lymph node, or MLR CFSE-low populations of the donor or recipient. The cumulative frequency of alloreactive clones was calculated as a percentage of all sequences, weighted by copy number. TCRdb's version of the immuneACCESS table is confined to in-frame rearrangements and falls short of the full clone set. An unresolved V gene accounts for under half of the shortfall where checked; the remainder is of unknown origin. The D gene and trimming were derived from the DNA, and the V and J assignments and clone size from that table. Present in this sample are under 150,000 clones, around 94% of which were seen just once. Under 0.2% of the sample is taken by the ten largest.

This chain joins TRBV5-8 to TRBJ1-5; the D gene identity is not certain. This specimen consisted of unstimulated CD4+ T cells sorted from spleen or lymph node cells, obtained before intestinal transplant. This receptor was taken from a human donor who received an intestinal transplant. The CDR3 corresponds to CASSLAGESNSNQPQHF. In nucleotides, the sequence is TGTGCCAGCAGCTTGGCTGGGGAGTCGAATAGCAATCAGCCCCAGCATTTT. Reference TRBV5-8 and TRBJ1-5 proteins supply the regions before and after the CDR3; the full variable domain is: EAGVTQSPTHLIKTRGQQATLRCSPISGHTSVYWYQQALGLGLQFLLWYDEGEERNRGNFPPRFSGRQFPNYSSELNVNALELEDSALYLCASSLAGESNSNQPQHFGDGTRLSIL.